This T cell receptor beta chain emerged from a study of blood T cell repertoires in COVID-19. Study-wide context: Whether acute or convalescent, the COVID-19 samples came from the United States, Italy and Spain. The cDNA or gDNA used as material had been derived from T cells, B-cell-depleted T cells, or PBMCs.

The V gene's germline CDR1 is SGHKS and CDR2 YYEKEE (reference sequence). With 1 base removed from V and 0 bases from J, the gap between germline ends came to 11 bases. This CDR3 spans 16 amino acids. In the source study's methods: Researchers report that nucleated cell counts were estimated from reference gene primer amplification. Clones were sequenced by immunoSEQ multiplex PCR, and TCRdb holds only the in-frame ones, with some missing. V, J and clone size derive from that table, while D and trimming were established from the DNA sequence. The table includes roughly 120,000 clones, approximately 80% detected once.

The chain couples TRBV5-5 to TRBJ1-3; D is possibly TRBD1 (6 bases). The receptor's source is a woman in her sixties with acute or convalescent COVID-19. The sample was peripheral blood. The CDR3 sequence: CASSLWGPYSGNTIYF. The CDR3 DNA follows: TGTGCCAGCAGCTTGTGGGGGCCGTACTCTGGAAACACCATATATTTT. The full variable domain, rest sourced from reference TRBV5-5 and TRBJ1-3, is DAGVTQSPTHLIKTRGQQVTLRCSPISGHKSVSWYQQVLGQGPQFIFQYYEKEERGRGNFPDRFSARQFPNYSSELNVNALLLGDSALYLCASSLWGPYSGNTIYFGEGSWLTVV.